This TCR beta chain was sequenced for a study of cytomegalovirus exposure and HLA in healthy donors. Findings of the study overall: As a later analysis revealed, the rate of TCR association differed by HLA locus, with DRB1 most and HLA-C fewest. As a later analysis showed, a missense DCLRE1C variant was linked to trimming of TCR beta V- and J-genes.

Regarding donors, all were healthy bone marrow donors. The CDR3 runs to 18 residues. CDR1 is LGHNA and CDR2 is YNFKEQ in the germline V gene. V was pared by 3 bases and J by 2 bases, with 5 bases of the junction left unmatched. PCR used 60 Vbeta primers and 13 Jbeta primers. Some clones are missing from TCRdb's copy, which holds only in-frame ones; the method was immunoSEQ multiplex PCR. The sample shows under 90,000 clones, roughly two thirds of them seen only once. This clone has just a few counts. Its cognate antigen is unknown. Source material: PBMCs. The genes are TRBV4-2 and TRBJ2-2, with 14 bases aligning to TRBD2. The clonotype was recovered from a man aged 40-50 years in good health and CMV-seropositive. Here the CDR3 DNA reads TGTGCCAGCAGCCAGATGGGACTAGCGGGAGTCAACACCGGGGAGCTGTTTTTT. As protein: CASSQMGLAGVNTGELFF.